A selection of T cell receptor beta chains follows, all from one sample in a study of OX40 agonist ivuxolimab in advanced cancers. Repertoires were generated with immunoSEQ multiplex PCR, while TCRdb's copy carries only in-frame clones and drops some. Among 60,000 to 80,000 clones listed, around 90% were seen once. The specimen was CD4+ or CD8+ T cells sorted from blood, collected in a trial of the OX40 agonist ivuxolimab. These receptors all come from an adult with an advanced solid tumor such as melanoma, head and neck, liver or kidney cancer. CDR3s include the opening cysteine and the closing phenylalanine or tryptophan. Each record gives: D gene, V gene, J gene, clone size, CDR3 protein, CDR3 DNA. A D gene is named only where the DNA matches it firmly. Only some rows state a clone size, as once, few, many or a class for expanded clones.

TRBD1	TRBV27	TRBJ2-3	-	CASSSDREESTQYF	TGTGCCAGCAGTTCGGACAGGGAGGAAAGTACGCAGTATTTT
TRBD1	TRBV6-6	TRBJ1-2	-	CASRGDRVANYGYTF	TGTGCCAGCAGAGGGGACAGGGTAGCTAACTATGGCTACACCTTC
TRBD1	TRBV5-1	TRBJ1-1	-	CASSPGQGLRNTEAFF	TGCGCCAGCAGCCCGGGACAGGGGTTGAGGAACACTGAAGCTTTCTTT
TRBD2	TRBV5-8	TRBJ2-2	-	CASSLLAGATGELFF	TGTGCCAGCAGCTTGTTAGCGGGAGCCACCGGGGAGCTGTTTTTT
TRBD2	TRBV5-1	TRBJ2-1	-	CASSLTSGSSYNEQFF	TGCGCCAGCAGCTTGACTAGCGGGAGCTCCTACAATGAGCAGTTCTTC
TRBD2	TRBV29-1	TRBJ2-1	-	CSVRPIAGTSGTGSYNEQFF	TGCAGCGTCCGCCCTATCGCCGGGACTAGCGGAACTGGCTCCTACAATGAGCAGTTCTTC
-	TRBV6-4	TRBJ1-5	-	CASSDPLGGSNQPQHF	TGTGCCAGCAGTGACCCCCTTGGGGGGTCAAATCAGCCCCAGCATTTT
-	TRBV5-1	TRBJ2-7	-	CASRGDYEQYF	TGCGCCAGCAGGGGAGACTACGAGCAGTACTTC
-	TRBV21-1	TRBJ2-7	-	CASSPRTGGEQYF	TGTGCCAGCAGCCCGAGGACAGGGGGCGAGCAGTACTTC
TRBD2	TRBV5-1	TRBJ2-3	-	CASSATSTTDTQYF	TGCGCCAGCAGCGCGACTAGCACCACAGATACGCAGTATTTT
TRBD1	TRBV19	TRBJ2-1	-	CASSRKPGQGFDEQFF	TGTGCCAGTAGTCGAAAACCGGGACAGGGGTTCGATGAGCAGTTCTTC
-	TRBV29-1	TRBJ2-7	-	CSVVLGKLHEQYF	TGCAGCGTTGTTCTTGGGAAACTTCACGAGCAGTACTTC
-	TRBV5-1	TRBJ2-3	once	CASSLDDRSTDTQYF	TGCGCCAGCAGCTTGGATGACCGAAGCACAGATACGCAGTATTTT
-	TRBV5-5	TRBJ1-2	-	CASSLLLGRNTF	TGTGCCAGCAGCTTGTTGCTGGGACGAAACACCTTC
TRBD1	TRBV25-1	TRBJ1-1	once	CASSAPTGTGRTEAFF	TGTGCCAGCAGTGCCCCAACCGGGACAGGACGCACTGAAGCTTTCTTT
-	TRBV5-8	TRBJ2-1	-	CASKERTLYNEQFF	TGTGCCAGCAAGGAAAGGACCCTTTACAATGAGCAGTTCTTC
TRBD2	TRBV5-6	TRBJ2-2	-	CASSFLGLAGATGELFF	TGTGCCAGCAGCTTCCTAGGACTAGCGGGAGCTACCGGGGAGCTGTTTTTT
-	TRBV5-1	TRBJ1-3	-	CASSLQGPGNTIYF	TGCGCCAGCAGCTTACAGGGCCCTGGAAACACCATATATTTT